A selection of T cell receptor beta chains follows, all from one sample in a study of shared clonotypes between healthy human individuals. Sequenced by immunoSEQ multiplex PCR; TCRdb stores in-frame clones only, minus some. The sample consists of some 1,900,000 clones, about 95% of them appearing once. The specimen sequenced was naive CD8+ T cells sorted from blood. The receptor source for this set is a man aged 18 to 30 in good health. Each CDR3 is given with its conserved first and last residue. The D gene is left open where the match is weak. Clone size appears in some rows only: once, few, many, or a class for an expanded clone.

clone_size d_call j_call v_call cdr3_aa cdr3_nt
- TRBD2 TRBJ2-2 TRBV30 CAWTVGTTNTGELFF TGTGCCTGGACCGTGGGGACTACGAACACCGGGGAGCTGTTTTTT
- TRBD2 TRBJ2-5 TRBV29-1 CSVPGLPRETQYF TGCAGCGTTCCGGGACTACCGAGGGAGACCCAGTACTTC
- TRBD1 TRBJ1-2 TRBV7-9 CASSLSRGLNYGYTF TGTGCCAGCAGCTTAAGCAGGGGGCTTAACTATGGCTACACCTTC
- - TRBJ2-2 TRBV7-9 CASSFSSSGELFF TGTGCCAGCAGCTTTAGTAGCTCCGGGGAGCTGTTTTTT
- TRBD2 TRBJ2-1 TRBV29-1 CSVLAGLNEQFF TGCAGCGTTTTAGCGGGCCTCAATGAGCAGTTCTTC
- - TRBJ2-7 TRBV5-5 CASGLRGPYEQYF TGTGCCAGCGGACTCAGGGGTCCCTACGAGCAGTACTTC
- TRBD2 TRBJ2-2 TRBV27 CASSFGASGIGELFF TGTGCCAGCAGTTTTGGAGCTAGCGGGATCGGGGAGCTGTTTTTT
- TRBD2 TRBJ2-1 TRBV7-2 CASSSLAGGPYEQFF TGTGCCAGCAGCTCCCTAGCGGGAGGGCCCTATGAGCAGTTCTTC
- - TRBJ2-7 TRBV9 CASSPWDDSYEQYF TGTGCCAGCAGCCCCTGGGACGACTCCTACGAGCAGTACTTC
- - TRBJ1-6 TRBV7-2 CASSLGFYNSPLHF TGTGCCAGCAGCTTGGGTTTCTATAATTCACCCCTCCACTTT
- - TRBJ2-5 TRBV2 CASSDGRAGTGIGETQYF TGTGCCAGCAGTGACGGGAGGGCCGGGACAGGGATTGGGGAGACCCAGTACTTC
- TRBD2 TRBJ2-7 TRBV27 CASSLRGEGYEQYF TGTGCCAGCAGTTTACGGGGGGAGGGCTACGAGCAGTACTTC
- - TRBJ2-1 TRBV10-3 CATISRTRQGDEQFF TGTGCCACCATCTCCCGAACCCGTCAGGGAGATGAGCAGTTCTTC
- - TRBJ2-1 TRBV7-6 CASSPTNNEQFF TGTGCCAGCAGCCCAACTAACAATGAGCAGTTCTTC
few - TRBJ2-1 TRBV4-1 CASSQVGGSYNEQFF TGCGCCAGCAGCCAAGTTGGAGGCTCCTACAATGAGCAGTTCTTC
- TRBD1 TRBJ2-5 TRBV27 CASSNLRDRDETQYF TGTGCCAGCAGTAATCTCCGGGACAGGGATGAGACCCAGTACTTC
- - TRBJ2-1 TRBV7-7 CASSLRVGMGNEQFF TGTGCTAGCAGCTTAAGGGTAGGGATGGGGAATGAGCAGTTCTTC
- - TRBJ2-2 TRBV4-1 CASSHPLGLVAGELFF TGCGCCAGCAGCCACCCCCTAGGGCTAGTCGCCGGGGAGCTGTTTTTT
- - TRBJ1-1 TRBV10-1 CASSEGNMNTEAFF TGCGCCAGCAGTGAAGGGAACATGAACACTGAAGCTTTCTTT
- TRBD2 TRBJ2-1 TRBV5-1 CASSLGLAGGNLINEQFF TGCGCCAGCAGCTTGGGACTAGCGGGAGGGAACCTAATCAATGAGCAGTTCTTC